This paragraph reports one T cell receptor (beta chain). The antigen it binds to is not known. No much larger clonotype is one base removed from it; base qualities were not supplied. The sample belongs to a study of shared clonotypes between healthy human individuals (TCRdb year 2020). With respect to the entire study: Two women and three men aged 18 to 49 years were included in the cohort. Blood TCR repertoires of about 5 healthy adults were deeply sequenced to estimate repertoire size and the extent of clonotype sharing between individuals. For each donor, three plates each were used for CD4 naive and CD4 memory, two plates were used for CD8 naive, and one plate was used for CD8 memory. Between about 0.85 and 9.5 billion PBMCs per donor were obtained by leukapheresis. Different laboratories and diverse techniques were used to prepare libraries and sequence TCR repertoires, to increase sequencing depth and limit assay-specific biases.

Paper-wide results and their limitations: Pairwise subsampling indicated that sequencing depth was expected to affect the degree of clonotype sharing among donors. Higher generation probabilities were observed for clonotypes shared by all four sorted-subset donors than for non-shared clonotypes. Even with the large sequencing depth, rarefaction of the sorted-subset datasets indicated that sequencing was incomplete. Approximately 5% of naive CD4, around 3.5% of naive CD8, around 2.3% of memory CD4, and approximately 0.39% of memory CD8 clonotypes were shared across four donors. Only blood was sampled, and tissue TCR repertoires likely differ from those in blood. Estimated clonotype richness was generally larger for naive than for memory subsets. The genetic and exposure-history diversity represented was limited by the small number of donors.

TCR CDR3 regions were amplified from genomic DNA by multiplex PCR using the deep immunoSEQ assay. Extracted genomic DNA from each cell subset was distributed evenly across all wells of several immunoSEQ 96-well plates, and each plate was treated as a replicate. Each replicate PCR for sorted subsets received approximately 200 ng genomic DNA, equal to roughly 29,000 T cell genomes. Purified libraries were measured with a Qubit 3.0 fluorometer, size-checked on a Bioanalyzer 2100, and measured again with the KAPA Library Quantification kit. Each immunoSEQ 96-well plate was sequenced on its own single-read 150-cycle Illumina NextSeq 550 flow cell. In the authors' own workflow: Because only junctional sequences without quality scores were contained in the immunoSEQ output, filtering matching that applied to full-length reads could not be performed. Sequences were annotated with PyIR, a Python wrapper for IgBLAST v1.9, using IMGT germline references to assign V/J genes and CDR3. Reads were filtered out if the reads had weak V/J assignments (E-value above 1e-6), no CDR3, stop codons, out-of-frame junctions, or ambiguous translated residues. V3J clonotypes were defined as sequences sharing an identical inferred V gene, J gene, and CDR3 amino acid sequence. Percentage overlap between repertoires was calculated by dividing the number of shared unique clonotypes by the size of the smaller repertoire. Three approaches were used to assess repertoire richness: RTK rarefaction, the Chao1 estimator, and Recon v2.1 estimates of unobserved clonotypes. OLGA was used to compute generation probabilities for all TCRbeta clonotypes that the gDNA method yielded from a few donors. In TCRdb, the immuneACCESS table is reduced to in-frame sequences with V and J assigned. These tables do not hold every clone; where another copy was compared, an unresolved V gene accounts for under half, and the others remain unexplained. V and J calls plus clone size are reproduced from that table; the DNA served to infer D and trimming. Counted in this sample were about 2.1 million clones; 93% of them appeared once. The ten largest clones represent about 1.5% of the sample.

The V end loses 2 bases and the J end loses 6 bases, and a stretch of 11 bases separates them. The CDR3 numbers 13 residues from cysteine through phenylalanine. This entry keeps only the CDR3 DNA: 39 bases, framed from base 1. Reading the germline V gene gives CDR1 SGHTA and CDR2 FQGNSA. CD8 naive samples consisted of CD45RO-negative cells that were positively selected for CCR7, yielding a CD45RA+CCR7+ population without TemRA cells. The donors were healthy, HIV-negative adults with no recently reported acute infections or vaccinations. Only Caucasian adults living in Nashville, Tennessee, USA were represented among the donors. Blood was collected by leukapheresis, and PBMCs were isolated by Ficoll-Histopaque density gradient centrifugation and then cryopreserved in liquid nitrogen vapor phase. Analytical flow cytometry was used to check the purity and quantity of each magnetically sorted T cell population. Genomic DNA was isolated from every sorted fraction and measured by UV absorbance on a Nanodrop 2000c.

Sequenced material: naive CD8+ T cells from PBMCs. This specimen's cell subset or site label, per the study, means: CD45RA+CCR7+. The sequence is built from TRBV7-2 and TRBJ2-7, with no reliable assignment of the D segment. The TCR comes from a man younger than 35 in good health. Some clones in this sample may be carry-over from other donors' samples. The DNA sequence is as follows: TGTGCCAGCAGCTTAAGTCTCCGGGTCGAGCAGTACTTC. Its product reads: CASSLSLRVEQYF. The variable domain in full, with residues beyond the CDR3 obtained from the reference TRBV7-2 and TRBJ2-7 genes, is GAGVSQSPSNKVTEKGKDVELRCDPISGHTALYWYRQSLGQGLEFLIYFQGNSAPDKSGLPSDRFSAERTGGSVSTLTIQRTQQEDSAVYLCASSLSLRVEQYFGPGTRLTVT.